This T cell receptor beta chain is drawn from a study of blood T cells in healthy people across ages. Study findings and constraints: It was not known whether donors were CMV positive (a possible confounder of expanded clonotype changes).

Through a sample-barcoded 5' primer and a J-beta primer mix, a second PCR was run for roughly 7 to 12 cycles. TCRdb reanalysed the 5' RACE reads using MiXCR and keeps one entry per CDR3 protein. Altogether 1.5 million to 2 million distinct CDR3 sequences are present, over 25% being singletons, with the ten largest covering 7.7%. Total RNA, at least 6 micrograms per sample, was extracted from PBMCs. A note on this clonotype: The antigen is not known.

The CDR3 covers 12 residues. With 8 bases removed from V and 6 bases from J, the gap between germline ends came to 11 bases. Germline CDR1 is WSHSY and CDR2 is SAAADI. Material: blood. The TCR sequence derives from a woman under 40 in good health. J is TRBJ2-1 and V is TRBV10-2; D not resolved. This CDR3 is CASGALGNEQFF. The DNA of the CDR3 is TGCGCCAGCGGTGCTCTGGGCAATGAGCAGTTCTTC.